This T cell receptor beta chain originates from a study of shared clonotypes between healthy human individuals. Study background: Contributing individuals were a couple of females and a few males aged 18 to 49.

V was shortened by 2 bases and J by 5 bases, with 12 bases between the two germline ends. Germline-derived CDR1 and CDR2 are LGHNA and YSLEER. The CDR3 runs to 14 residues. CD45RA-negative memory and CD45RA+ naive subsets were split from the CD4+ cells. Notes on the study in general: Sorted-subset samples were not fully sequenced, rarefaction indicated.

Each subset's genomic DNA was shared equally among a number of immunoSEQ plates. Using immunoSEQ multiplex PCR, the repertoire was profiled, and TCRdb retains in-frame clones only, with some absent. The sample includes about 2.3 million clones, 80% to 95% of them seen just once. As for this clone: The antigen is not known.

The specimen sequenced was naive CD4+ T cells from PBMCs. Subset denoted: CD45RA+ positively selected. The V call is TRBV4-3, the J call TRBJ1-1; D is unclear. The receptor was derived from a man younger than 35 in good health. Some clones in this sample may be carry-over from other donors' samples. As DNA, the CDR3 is TGCGCCAGCAGCCAAATTGCATGGGGAACTGAAGCTTTCTTT. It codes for CASSQIAWGTEAFF.